Listed here is a single T cell receptor (beta chain). These data originate in a study of CD4+ T cells in melanoma. Sequencing was performed with immunoSEQ multiplex PCR; in TCRdb, only in-frame clones are kept and a portion is missing. The table shows 110,000 to 150,000 clones, with 92% occurring only once. The clonotype was recovered from a human donor with melanoma.

This CDR3 reads CASRTDSGNTIYF. CDR3 in DNA: TGCGCCAGCAGGACAGACTCTGGAAACACCATATATTTT. The rearrangement links TRBV10-2 to TRBJ1-3; D perhaps matches TRBD1 (5 bases). Germline-derived CDR1 and CDR2 are WSHSY and SAAADI. CDR3 length equals 13 residues. Trimming removed 6 bases from V and 0 bases from J, with 6 bases in between.